Described below is a single T cell receptor beta chain sequence and its context. The target antigen is unknown. It was 5'RACE with constant-segment primers that produced the TCR alpha and TCR beta cDNA libraries, which carried sample barcodes and UMIs. TCRdb re-called the 5' RACE reads with MiXCR, one entry per CDR3 protein. This sample yields a few hundred thousand distinct CDR3 sequences, of which 27% are seen a single time; about 10% belongs to the top ten. The data are from a study of T-cell memory formation after mild COVID-19. Study-wide background: Largely, the TCR clusters proved donor specific.

Findings and limits, study-wide: Day 15 to 85 contracting clones showed balanced CD4/CD8; later expanders leaned CD4+. Mostly located in CM and EM were contracting CD4+ clones, with contracting CD8+ clones located in EMRA.

CDR1 is DFQATT and CDR2 is SNEGSKA in the germline V gene (reference sequence). The V and J ends lost 3 bases and 0 bases respectively, with 15 bases between them. The CDR3 has 16 residues. V gene TRBV20-1 combines with J gene TRBJ1-5; D is ambiguous. Sequenced: PBMCs or a T cell subset sorted from them (not recorded which). The sequence was collected from an adult woman who had mild COVID-19 (a few samples of this study predate the infection). Cell type and time point are not known. CDR3 region: CSARDGRWASNQPQHF. DNA for the CDR3: TGCAGTGCTAGGGATGGAAGGTGGGCTAGCAATCAGCCCCAGCATTTT.